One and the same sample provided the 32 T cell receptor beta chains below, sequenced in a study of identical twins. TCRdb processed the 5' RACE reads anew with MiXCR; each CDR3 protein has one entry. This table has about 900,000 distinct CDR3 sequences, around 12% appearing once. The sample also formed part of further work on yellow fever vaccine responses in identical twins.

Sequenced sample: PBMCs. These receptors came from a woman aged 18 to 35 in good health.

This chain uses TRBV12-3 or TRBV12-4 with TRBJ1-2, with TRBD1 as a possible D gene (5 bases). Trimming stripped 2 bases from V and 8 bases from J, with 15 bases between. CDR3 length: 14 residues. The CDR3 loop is CASSLSVGDKGYTF. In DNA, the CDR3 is TGTGCCAGCAGTTTATCAGTAGGGGATAAGGGCTACACCTTC.

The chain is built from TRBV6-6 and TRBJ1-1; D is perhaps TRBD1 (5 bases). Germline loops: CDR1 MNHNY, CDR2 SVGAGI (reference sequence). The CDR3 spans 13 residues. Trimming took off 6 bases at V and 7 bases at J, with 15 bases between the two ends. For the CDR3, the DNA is TGTGCCAGCAGGCGACGGGACCCCAATGAAGCTTTCTTT. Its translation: CASRRRDPNEAFF.

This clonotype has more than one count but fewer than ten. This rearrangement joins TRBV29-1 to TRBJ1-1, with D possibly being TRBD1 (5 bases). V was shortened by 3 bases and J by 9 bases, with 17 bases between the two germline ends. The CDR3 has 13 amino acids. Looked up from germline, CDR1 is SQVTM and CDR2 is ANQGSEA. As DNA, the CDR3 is TGCAGCGTTGATGCGGGGCGCCGGACCCAAGCTTTCTTT. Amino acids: CSVDAGRRTQAFF. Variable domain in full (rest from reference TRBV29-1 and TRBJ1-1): SAVISQKPSRDICQRGTSLTIQCQVDSQVTMMFWYRQQPGQSLTLIATANQGSEATYESGFVIDKFPISRPNLTFSTLTVSNMSPEDSSIYLCSVDAGRRTQAFFGQGTRLTVV.

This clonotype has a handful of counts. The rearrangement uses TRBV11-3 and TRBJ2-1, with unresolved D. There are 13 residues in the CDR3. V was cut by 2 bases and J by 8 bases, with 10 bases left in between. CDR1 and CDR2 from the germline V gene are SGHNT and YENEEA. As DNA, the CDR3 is TGTGCCAGCAGCTTATCCCAACTGGATGAGCAGTTCTTC. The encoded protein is CASSLSQLDEQFF.

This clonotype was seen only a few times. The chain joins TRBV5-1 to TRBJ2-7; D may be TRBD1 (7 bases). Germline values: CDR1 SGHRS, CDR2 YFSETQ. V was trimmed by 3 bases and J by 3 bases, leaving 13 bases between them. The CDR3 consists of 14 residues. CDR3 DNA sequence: TGCGCCAGCAGCTGGGGGGACAGCCTCTACGAGCAGTACTTC. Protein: CASSWGDSLYEQYF.

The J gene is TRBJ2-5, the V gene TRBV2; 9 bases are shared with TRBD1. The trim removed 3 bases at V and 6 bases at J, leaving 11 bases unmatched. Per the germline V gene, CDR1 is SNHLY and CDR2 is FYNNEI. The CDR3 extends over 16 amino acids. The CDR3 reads CASSDDPGQGIKTQYF. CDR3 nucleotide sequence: TGTGCCAGCAGTGATGACCCTGGACAGGGGATAAAGACCCAGTACTTC.

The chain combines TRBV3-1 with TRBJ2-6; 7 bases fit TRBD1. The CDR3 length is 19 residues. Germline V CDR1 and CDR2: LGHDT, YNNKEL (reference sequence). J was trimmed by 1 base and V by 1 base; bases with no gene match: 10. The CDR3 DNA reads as TGTGCCAGCAGCCAAGCCGCCAGGGACAGTACTTCTGGGGCCAACGTCCTGACTTTC. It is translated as CASSQAARDSTSGANVLTF.

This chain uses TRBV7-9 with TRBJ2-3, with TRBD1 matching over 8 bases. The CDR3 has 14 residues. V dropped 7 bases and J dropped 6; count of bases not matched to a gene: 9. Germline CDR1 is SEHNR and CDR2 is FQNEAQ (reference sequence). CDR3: CASNDRGLADTQYF. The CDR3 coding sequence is TGTGCCAGCAACGACAGGGGTTTAGCGGATACGCAGTATTTT.

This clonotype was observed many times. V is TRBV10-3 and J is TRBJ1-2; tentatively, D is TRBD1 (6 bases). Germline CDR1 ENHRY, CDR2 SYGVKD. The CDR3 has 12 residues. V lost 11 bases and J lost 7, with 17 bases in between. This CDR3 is CACRTEGFGYTF. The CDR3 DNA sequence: TGTGCCTGTCGGACAGAGGGCTTTGGCTACACCTTC.

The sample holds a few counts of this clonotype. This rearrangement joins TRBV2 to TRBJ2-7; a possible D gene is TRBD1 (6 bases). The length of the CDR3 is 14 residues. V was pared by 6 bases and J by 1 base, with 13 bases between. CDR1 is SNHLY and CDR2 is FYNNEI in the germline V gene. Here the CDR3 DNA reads TGTGCCAGCAGCCGAACAGGGTTATCCTACGAGCAGTACTTC. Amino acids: CASSRTGLSYEQYF.

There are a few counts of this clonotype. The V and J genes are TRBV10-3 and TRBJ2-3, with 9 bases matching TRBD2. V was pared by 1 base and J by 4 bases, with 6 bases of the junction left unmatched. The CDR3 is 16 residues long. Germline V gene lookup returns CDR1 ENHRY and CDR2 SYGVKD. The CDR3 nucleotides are TGTGCCATCAGTGAGTTTGGCGGGGGGGCCTCAGATACGCAGTATTTT. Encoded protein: CAISEFGGGASDTQYF.

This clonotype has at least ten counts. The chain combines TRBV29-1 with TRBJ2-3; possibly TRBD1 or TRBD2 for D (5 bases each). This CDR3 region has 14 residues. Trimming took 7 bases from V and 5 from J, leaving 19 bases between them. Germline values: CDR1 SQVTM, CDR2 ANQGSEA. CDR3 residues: CSARLWGIRDTQYF. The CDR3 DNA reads TGCAGCGCGAGATTGTGGGGGATCAGAGATACGCAGTATTTT.

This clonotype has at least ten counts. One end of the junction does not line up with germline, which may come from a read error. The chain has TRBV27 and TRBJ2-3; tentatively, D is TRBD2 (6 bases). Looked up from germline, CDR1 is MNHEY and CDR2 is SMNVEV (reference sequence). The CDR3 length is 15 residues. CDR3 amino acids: CASSPGPGGTDTQYF. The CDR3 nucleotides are TGCGCCAGCAGCCCCGGTCCCGGGGGTACAGATACGCAGTATTTT.

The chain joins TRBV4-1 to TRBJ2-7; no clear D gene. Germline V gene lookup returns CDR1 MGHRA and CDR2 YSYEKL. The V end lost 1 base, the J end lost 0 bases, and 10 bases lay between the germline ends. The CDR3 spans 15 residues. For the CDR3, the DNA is TGCGCCAGCAGCCAAGGTCCTCAGAGCTCCTACGAGCAGTACGTC. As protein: CASSQGPQSSYEQYV.

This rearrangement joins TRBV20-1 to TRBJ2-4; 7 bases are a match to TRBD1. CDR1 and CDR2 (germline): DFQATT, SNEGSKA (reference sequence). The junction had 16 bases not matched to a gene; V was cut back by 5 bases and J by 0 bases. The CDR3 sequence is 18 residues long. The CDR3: CSAGWDSKFITAKNIQYF. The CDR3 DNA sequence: TGCAGTGCTGGGTGGGACAGCAAGTTCATAACAGCCAAAAACATTCAGTACTTC.

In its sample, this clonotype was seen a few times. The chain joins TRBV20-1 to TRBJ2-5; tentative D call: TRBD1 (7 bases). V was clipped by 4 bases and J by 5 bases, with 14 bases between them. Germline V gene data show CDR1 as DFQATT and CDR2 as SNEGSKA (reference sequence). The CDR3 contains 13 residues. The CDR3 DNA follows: TGCAGTGCTACCCTCCCAGGGGGGGAGACCCAGTACTTC. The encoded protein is CSATLPGGETQYF.

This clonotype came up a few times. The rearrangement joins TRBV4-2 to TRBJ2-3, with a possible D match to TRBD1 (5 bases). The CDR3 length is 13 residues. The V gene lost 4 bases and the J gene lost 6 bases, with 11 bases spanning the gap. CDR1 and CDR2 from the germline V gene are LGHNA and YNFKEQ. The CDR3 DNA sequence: TGTGCCAGCAGCCTTTCCAAGGGGGATACGCAGTATTTT. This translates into CASSLSKGDTQYF.

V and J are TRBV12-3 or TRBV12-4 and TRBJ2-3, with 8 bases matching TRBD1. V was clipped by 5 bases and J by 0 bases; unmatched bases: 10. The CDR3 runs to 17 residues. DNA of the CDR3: TGTGCCAGCAGTCGCTCGGGCGGGACAGGTAGCACAGATACGCAGTATTTT. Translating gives CASSRSGGTGSTDTQYF.

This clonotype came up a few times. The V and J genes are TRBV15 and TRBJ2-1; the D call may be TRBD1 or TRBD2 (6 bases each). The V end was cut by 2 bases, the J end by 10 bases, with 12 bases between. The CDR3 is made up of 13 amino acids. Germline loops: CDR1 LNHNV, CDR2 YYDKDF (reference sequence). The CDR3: CATSRKAGGEQFF. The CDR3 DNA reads TGTGCCACCAGCAGAAAAGCCGGGGGCGAGCAGTTCTTC. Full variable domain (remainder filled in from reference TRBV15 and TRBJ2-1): DAMVIQNPRYQVTQFGKPVTLSCSQTLNHNVMYWYQQKSSQAPKLLFHYYDKDFNNEADTPDNFQSRRPNTSFCFLDIRSPGLGDTAMYLCATSRKAGGEQFFGPGTRLTVL.

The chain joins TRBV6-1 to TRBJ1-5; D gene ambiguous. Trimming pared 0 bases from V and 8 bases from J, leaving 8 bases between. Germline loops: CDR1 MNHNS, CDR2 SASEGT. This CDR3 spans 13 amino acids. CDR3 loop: CASSEAHREPQHF. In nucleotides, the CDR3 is TGTGCCAGCAGTGAAGCGCATCGGGAGCCCCAGCATTTT.

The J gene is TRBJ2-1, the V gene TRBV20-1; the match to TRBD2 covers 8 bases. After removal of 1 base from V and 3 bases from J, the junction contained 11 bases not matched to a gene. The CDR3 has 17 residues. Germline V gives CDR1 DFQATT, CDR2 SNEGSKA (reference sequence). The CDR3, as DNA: TGCAGTGCTAGAGGCCCCTATAAGCGGGAGAACTACAATGAGCAGTTCTTC. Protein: CSARGPYKRENYNEQFF.

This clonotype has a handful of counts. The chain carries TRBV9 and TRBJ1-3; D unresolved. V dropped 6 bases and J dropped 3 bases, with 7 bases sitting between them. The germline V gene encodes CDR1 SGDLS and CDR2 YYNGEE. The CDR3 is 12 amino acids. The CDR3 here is CASNDIGNTIYF. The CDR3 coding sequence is TGTGCCAGCAACGACATTGGAAACACCATATATTTT.

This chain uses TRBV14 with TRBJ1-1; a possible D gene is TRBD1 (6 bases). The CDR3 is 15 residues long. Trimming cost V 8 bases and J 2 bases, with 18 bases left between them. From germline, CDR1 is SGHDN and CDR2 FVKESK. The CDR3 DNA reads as TGTGCCAGCGGCAAGATGGTGGGGGCAAACACTGAAGCTTTCTTT. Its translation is CASGKMVGANTEAFF.

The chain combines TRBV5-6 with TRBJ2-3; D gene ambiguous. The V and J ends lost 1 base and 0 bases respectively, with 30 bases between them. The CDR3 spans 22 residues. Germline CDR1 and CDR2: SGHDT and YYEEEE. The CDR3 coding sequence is TGTGCCAGCAGCTTGCTCAACCCCAGGACGGTGGGTTTGGTGTATAGCACAGATACGCAGTATTTT. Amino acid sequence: CASSLLNPRTVGLVYSTDTQYF. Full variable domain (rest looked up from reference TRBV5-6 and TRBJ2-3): DAGVTQSPTHLIKTRGQQVTLRCSPKSGHDTVSWYQQALGQGPQFIFQYYEEEERQRGNFPDRFSGHQFPNYSSELNVNALLLGDSALYLCASSLLNPRTVGLVYSTDTQYFGPGTRLTVL.

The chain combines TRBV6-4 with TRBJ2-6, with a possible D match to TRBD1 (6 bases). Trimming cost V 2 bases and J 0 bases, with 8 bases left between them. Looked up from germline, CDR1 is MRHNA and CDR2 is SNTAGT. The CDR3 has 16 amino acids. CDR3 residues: CASSDGQPSGANVLTF. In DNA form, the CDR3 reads TGTGCCAGCAGTGACGGACAGCCCTCTGGGGCCAACGTCCTGACTTTC.

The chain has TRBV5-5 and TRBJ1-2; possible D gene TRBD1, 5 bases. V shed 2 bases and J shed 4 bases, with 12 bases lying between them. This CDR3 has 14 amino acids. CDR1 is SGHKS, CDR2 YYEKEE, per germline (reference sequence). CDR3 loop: CASSLSLGVYGYTF. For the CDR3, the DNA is TGTGCCAGCAGCTTAAGCCTGGGGGTCTATGGCTACACCTTC.

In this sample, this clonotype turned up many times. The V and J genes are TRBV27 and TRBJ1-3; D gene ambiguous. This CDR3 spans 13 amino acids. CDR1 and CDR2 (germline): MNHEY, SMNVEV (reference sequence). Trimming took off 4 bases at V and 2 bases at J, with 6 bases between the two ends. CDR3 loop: CASSSKTGNTIYF. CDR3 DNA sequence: TGTGCCAGCAGTTCCAAGACTGGAAACACCATATATTTT.

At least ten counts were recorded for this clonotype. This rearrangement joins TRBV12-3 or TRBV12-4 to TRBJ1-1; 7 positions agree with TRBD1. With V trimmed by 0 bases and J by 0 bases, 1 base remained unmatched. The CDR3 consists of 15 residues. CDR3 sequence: CASSLAGQMNTEAFF. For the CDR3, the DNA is TGTGCCAGCAGTTTAGCGGGACAGATGAACACTGAAGCTTTCTTT.

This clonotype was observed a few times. The CDR3 DNA reads TGTGCCAGCACCGACCGGGACAGGGGGCTGTTCTTC. As protein: CASTDRDRGLFF. V and J are TRBV28 and TRBJ2-1, with 12 bases identical to TRBD1. Germline lookup yields CDR1 MDHEN and CDR2 SYDVKM. The length of the CDR3 is 12 residues. The ends lost 7 bases at V and 15 bases at J; junction bases unmatched: 7.

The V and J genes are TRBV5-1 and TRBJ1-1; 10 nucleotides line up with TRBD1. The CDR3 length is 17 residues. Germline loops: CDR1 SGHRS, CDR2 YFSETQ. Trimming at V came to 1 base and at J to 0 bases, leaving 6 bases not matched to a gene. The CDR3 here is CASSLLGTGEMNTEAFF. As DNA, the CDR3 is TGCGCCAGCAGCTTGTTGGGGACAGGGGAGATGAACACTGAAGCTTTCTTT.

CDR3 nucleotides: TGTGCCATCACCAGGGCGAGCTCCTACGAGCAGTACTTC. It encodes CAITRASSYEQYF. The chain is built from TRBV10-3 and TRBJ2-7, with D possibly matching TRBD1 (5 bases). CDR1 ENHRY and CDR2 SYGVKD come from the germline V gene. V lost 7 bases and J 0 bases, leaving 10 bases between the germline ends. The CDR3 covers 13 residues.

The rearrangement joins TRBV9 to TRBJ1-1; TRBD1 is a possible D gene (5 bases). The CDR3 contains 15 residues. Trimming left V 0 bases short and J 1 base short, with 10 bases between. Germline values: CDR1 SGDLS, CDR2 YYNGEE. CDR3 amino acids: CASSVGRGSNTEAFF. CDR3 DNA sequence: TGTGCCAGCAGCGTAGGGAGGGGCTCGAACACTGAAGCTTTCTTT.